Each of the 26 T cell receptor beta chains below was sequenced from the same sample in a study of blood T cells in healthy people across ages. Sample-barcoded 5' priming and a J-beta primer mix drove a second PCR of roughly 7 to 11 cycles. TCRdb used MiXCR to reprocess the 5' RACE reads, holding one entry per CDR3 protein. The table includes roughly 1,700,000 distinct CDR3 sequences, 28% detected once. Sequencing was done on a sample of blood. The receptors stem from a young woman in good health.

The table lists this clonotype with a few counts. The DNA for the CDR3 is TGTGCCAGTCTGCTGGCGGGTCGCAATCAGCCCCAGCATTTT. It encodes CASLLAGRNQPQHF. This chain uses TRBV6-1 with TRBJ1-5; D gene uncertain. Germline V gene sequence: CDR1 MNHNS, CDR2 SASEGT. Trimming took off 9 bases at V and 2 bases at J, with 14 bases between the two ends. This CDR3 spans 14 amino acids.

The chain links TRBV4-2 to TRBJ1-2; maybe TRBD1 (6 bases). CDR1 and CDR2 (germline): LGHNA, YNFKEQ. V lost 0 bases and J 8 bases, leaving 16 bases between the germline ends. This CDR3 comprises 15 residues. CDR3 region: CASSQENRDEWGYTF. The CDR3 DNA reads as TGTGCCAGCAGCCAAGAGAACAGGGATGAATGGGGCTACACCTTC.

The chain carries TRBV18 and TRBJ1-4; D gene uncertain. The ends were cut back, 3 bases at V and 4 bases at J, with 6 bases in the middle. Germline CDR1 KGHSH, CDR2 LQKENI. CDR3 size: 13 residues. The CDR3 is CASSPMDNEKLFF. CDR3 nucleotide sequence: TGTGCCAGCTCACCGATGGATAATGAAAAACTGTTTTTT.

Comments on this clonotype: Its ends do not fully match the called genes, so a read error is possible. J is TRBJ2-2 and V is TRBV24-1, with unresolved D. The CDR3 extends over 8 amino acids. Germline loops: CDR1 KGHDR, CDR2 SFDVKD. The CDR3 loop is CNTGELFF. CDR3 DNA: TGCAACACCGGGGAGCTGTTTTTT.

V gene TRBV12-3 or TRBV12-4 combines with J gene TRBJ2-3; D gene uncertain. The CDR3 has 12 amino acids. V dropped 2 bases and J dropped 7 bases, with 7 bases sitting between them. The DNA of the CDR3 is TGTGCCAGCAGTTTATTAGACTATACGCAGTATTTT. This codes for CASSLLDYTQYF.

This clonotype was detected a few times. This chain connects TRBV7-7 to TRBJ2-5; D is uncertain. This CDR3 has 15 amino acids. V was clipped by 1 base and J by 4 bases, with 13 bases between them. CDR1 is SSHAT, CDR2 FNYEAQ, per germline (reference sequence). In DNA form, the CDR3 reads TGTGCCAGCAGCTTAGTACGAGGATTAGGAGAGACCCAGTACTTC. Residues: CASSLVRGLGETQYF.

This clonotype was counted ten times or more. This rearrangement joins TRBV6-6 to TRBJ1-1; D not certain. Germline CDR1 reads MNHNY; CDR2 reads SVGAGI (reference sequence). CDR3 length equals 13 residues. Deletions cut 5 bases from V and 0 bases from J, with 7 bases between. The CDR3 loop reads CASSIGMNTEAFF. In DNA form, the CDR3 reads TGTGCCAGCAGTATAGGAATGAACACTGAAGCTTTCTTT.

The rearrangement uses TRBV7-9 and TRBJ1-5; D is ambiguous. This CDR3 is 15 amino acids long. V lost 1 base and J lost 7, with 14 bases in between. The germline CDR1 and CDR2 sequences are SEHNR and FQNEAQ (reference sequence). CDR3 coding DNA: TGTGCCAGCAGCTTAGTAGGTATAGGGTGGCAGCCCCAGCATTTT. Protein product: CASSLVGIGWQPQHF.

The chain carries TRBV25-1 and TRBJ1-2, with TRBD1 matching 7 bases. CDR1 is MGHDK and CDR2 is SYGVNS in the germline V gene. Unmatched junction bases numbered 11, after V lost 1 base and J lost 6 bases. The CDR3 loop spans 16 amino acids. CDR3 DNA: TGTGCCAGCAGTGAATCCCGAACAGGGGATAGAGATGGCTACACCTTC. This encodes CASSESRTGDRDGYTF.

The genes are TRBV5-6 and TRBJ2-7, with D possibly being TRBD1 (6 bases). V was shortened by 3 bases and J by 12 bases, with 16 bases between the two germline ends. From germline, CDR1 is SGHDT and CDR2 YYEEEE. This CDR3 is 12 amino acids long. The CDR3 coding sequence is TGTGCCAGCAGCTGGGGACATTACGGGTGGTACTTC. Translating it yields CASSWGHYGWYF.

This clonotype was recorded a few times. The chain links TRBV7-8 to TRBJ2-7; 9 bases are shared with TRBD1. Germline values: CDR1 SGHVS, CDR2 FQNEAQ. The CDR3 extends over 20 amino acids. V shed 2 bases, J shed 5 bases, and the junction held 22 bases outside the gene matches. Here the CDR3 DNA reads TGTGCCAGCAGCTTATATATCCGGGGGTCTCACAGGGGGCGAACTAACGAGCAGTACTTC. Its translation is CASSLYIRGSHRGRTNEQYF.

This clonotype was seen more than once but under ten times. This chain links TRBV28 with TRBJ1-2; D is undetermined. V gave up 8 bases and J gave up 8 bases, with 21 bases separating them. The germline V gene encodes CDR1 MDHEN and CDR2 SYDVKM. The CDR3 is 14 amino acids. CDR3 sequence: CASLQNSANGGYTF. The CDR3 region has the DNA TGTGCCAGCCTTCAGAATTCGGCGAATGGGGGCTACACCTTC.

In this sample, this clonotype turned up many times. The V call is TRBV4-3, the J call TRBJ2-5; D is possibly TRBD1 (5 bases). V shed 0 bases and J shed 5 bases, with 10 bases lying between them. CDR3 length: 14 amino acids. The germline V gene encodes CDR1 LGHNA and CDR2 YSLEER. CDR3 loop: CASSQDRGWETQYF. The CDR3 bases are TGCGCCAGCAGCCAAGATAGGGGATGGGAGACCCAGTACTTC.

The sample holds a few counts of this clonotype. The V call is TRBV5-1, the J call TRBJ2-1; 13 positions match TRBD2. This CDR3 contains 19 residues. Trimming took 4 bases from V and 6 from J; bases not matched to a gene: 16. Germline V CDR1 and CDR2: SGHRS, YFSETQ. The CDR3 coding sequence is TGCGCCAGCAGCATGGCGGGACTAGCGGGATTGAGTGGGGTCAATGAGCAGTTCTTC. This codes for CASSMAGLAGLSGVNEQFF.

As concerns this clonotype: One end of the junction varies from germline; a read error may be responsible. The rearrangement uses TRBV4-3 and TRBJ1-1; no reliable D call. Germline lookup yields CDR1 LGHNA and CDR2 YSLEER. This CDR3 contains 14 residues. DNA for the CDR3: TGCGCCAGCAGCCAAGATCATCTAGACACTGTAGCTTTCTTT. It encodes CASSQDHLDTVAFF.

This clonotype was recorded at least ten times. CDR3 sequence (DNA): TGTGCCAGCAGCGCGGACAGGGTCTATGGCTACACCTTC. Amino acids: CASSADRVYGYTF. The chain carries TRBV11-2 and TRBJ1-2; TRBD1 matches 8 bases. The CDR3 runs 13 residues. J lost 4 bases, V lost 5 bases, and 3 bases had no gene match. The germline CDR1 and CDR2 sequences are SGHAT and FQNNGV.

This chain uses TRBV7-3 with TRBJ2-1; tentatively, D is TRBD1 (5 bases). V was shortened by 5 bases and J by 0 bases, with 14 bases between the two germline ends. CDR1 SGHTA and CDR2 FQGTGA come from the germline V gene. The CDR3 loop spans 16 amino acids. Written as DNA, the CDR3 is TGTGCCAGCAGCCCGTTGACAGAAAGCTCCTACAATGAGCAGTTCTTC. It translates to CASSPLTESSYNEQFF. Together with reference TRBV7-3 and TRBJ2-1, the CDR3 gives the full variable domain: GAGVSQTPSNKVTEKGKYVELRCDPISGHTALYWYRQSLGQGPEFLIYFQGTGAADDSGLPNDRFFAVRPEGSVSTLKIQRTERGDSAVYLCASSPLTESSYNEQFFGPGTRLTVL.

Notes on this clonotype: A much larger clone lies one base from this, so it may be a read error. The chain recombines TRBV20-1 with TRBJ2-1, with 11 bases aligning to TRBD2. The CDR3 totals 15 residues. V shed 5 bases and J 5 bases; nucleotides not matched to a gene: 8. Germline V gene lookup returns CDR1 DFQATT and CDR2 SNEGSKA (reference sequence). In DNA, the CDR3 is TGCAGTGCTGCCGGGACTAGCGGTTCCGACAATGAGCAGTTCTTC. It yields the protein CSAAGTSGSDNEQFF.

This clonotype has just a few counts. The V gene is TRBV7-9, the J gene TRBJ1-2, with 9 bases lining up with TRBD1. The CDR3 runs 15 residues. Looked up from germline, CDR1 is SEHNR and CDR2 is FQNEAQ (reference sequence). The junction had 5 bases not matched to a gene; V was cut back by 5 bases and J by 1 base. CDR3 loop: CASSPRTGVNYGYTF. The CDR3 DNA reads TGTGCCAGCAGCCCCAGGACAGGGGTTAACTATGGCTACACCTTC.

Of note for this clonotype: A read error may explain this, as a much larger clone is one base away. The chain carries TRBV12-3 or TRBV12-4 and TRBJ2-1, with TRBD2 matching over 10 bases. V trimming: 8 bases; J trimming: 5 bases; junction bases outside the gene matches: 9. The CDR3 is 15 residues long. The CDR3 reads CASALGLAINNEQFF. CDR3 coding DNA: TGTGCCAGCGCCCTGGGACTAGCGATTAACAATGAGCAGTTCTTC.

The V and J genes are TRBV12-3 or TRBV12-4 and TRBJ1-2, with D perhaps matching TRBD1 (5 bases). The CDR3 contains 12 residues. V lost 5 bases to trimming and J lost 7 bases, with 11 bases between them. The CDR3 loop is CASSVTGFGYTF. The DNA for the CDR3 is TGTGCCAGCAGTGTTACAGGATTTGGCTACACCTTC.

The V and J genes are TRBV5-1 and TRBJ1-1; D may be TRBD1 (5 bases). Germline V gene sequence: CDR1 SGHRS, CDR2 YFSETQ. The V and J ends lost 5 bases and 4 bases respectively, with 18 bases between them. CDR3 length: 15 amino acids. The CDR3 region is CASSPVAGTGTEAFF. The CDR3 DNA follows: TGCGCCAGCAGTCCTGTGGCGGGGACGGGCACTGAAGCTTTCTTT.

On this clonotype itself: Sequence at one end of the junction differs from germline and may be a read error. V and J are TRBV20-1 and TRBJ1-4; D possibly corresponds to TRBD1 (5 bases). The germline V gene has CDR1 DFQATT and CDR2 SNEGSKA (reference sequence). The CDR3 is 15 residues long. CDR3: CSAAPGGDLGEKRFF. The CDR3 nucleotides read TGCAGTGCCGCTCCGGGGGGGGATTTGGGTGAAAAACGGTTTTTT.

This clonotype was recorded many times. CDR3 region: CASSVEGGFYEQYF. CDR3 nucleotide sequence: TGTGCCAGCAGCGTAGAGGGGGGCTTCTACGAGCAGTACTTC. V is TRBV9 and J is TRBJ2-7; perhaps D is TRBD1 or TRBD2 (6 bases each). In germline, CDR1 is SGDLS, CDR2 YYNGEE. This CDR3 comprises 14 residues. V lost 0 bases to trimming and J lost 3 bases, with 10 bases between them.

This clonotype was observed a few times. V and J are TRBV6-2 or TRBV6-3 and TRBJ1-4, with D perhaps matching TRBD1 (5 bases). CDR1 and CDR2 from the germline V gene are MNHEY and SVGEGT. V was pared by 3 bases and J by 0 bases, with 14 bases between. The CDR3 covers 17 residues. CDR3 in amino acids: CASSYFRTSATNEKLFF. Here the CDR3 DNA reads TGTGCCAGCAGTTATTTCCGGACATCCGCAACTAATGAAAAACTGTTTTTT.

The chain's CDR3 is CASSVSSPTEAFF. CDR3 DNA sequence: TGCGCCAGCAGCGTCTCCTCCCCCACTGAAGCTTTCTTT. The V gene is TRBV5-1, the J gene TRBJ1-1; D gene unclear. Trimming removed 4 bases from V and 4 bases from J, with 11 bases in between. The CDR3 consists of 13 residues. CDR1 is SGHRS, CDR2 YFSETQ, per germline.